The 9 T cell receptor beta chains below were found in one sample sequenced in a study of T cells in Graves' hyperthyroidism and ophthalmopathy. Amplification of TCR beta CDR3 regions was performed using RNA transcripts as template. An initial round of RT-PCR targeting the TCR CDR3 relied on the HTBI primer set. TCRdb re-called the multiplex PCR reads with MiXCR, one entry per CDR3 protein. This sample has about 290,000 distinct CDR3 sequences, with roughly 14% found just once. Sequenced input: blood. All receptors derive from a woman aged 25 to 45 with Graves' hyperthyroidism that later progressed to Graves' ophthalmopathy.

In its sample, this clonotype was seen many times. The rearrangement links TRBV19 to TRBJ1-5; D call uncertain. Germline V lookup: CDR1 LNHDA, CDR2 SQIVND (reference sequence). The V and J ends lost 6 bases and 4 bases respectively, with 13 bases between them. The CDR3 covers 14 residues. CDR3 region: CASRPQARNQPQHF. The CDR3 DNA sequence: TGTGCCAGTAGGCCCCAGGCTCGAAATCAGCCCCAGCATTTT. The variable domain in full, completed from reference TRBV19 and TRBJ1-5, reads DGGITQSPKYLFRKEGQNVTLSCEQNLNHDAMYWYRQDPGQGLRLIYYSQIVNDFQKGDIAEGYSVSREKKESFPLTVTSAQKNPTAFYLCASRPQARNQPQHFGDGTRLSIL.

This clonotype came up many times. The J gene is TRBJ2-1, the V gene TRBV7-2, with 13 positions matching TRBD2. Per germline, CDR1 SGHTA and CDR2 FQGNSA. The CDR3 runs 16 residues. V shed 2 bases and J 7 bases; nucleotides not matched to a gene: 5. The CDR3 nucleotides read TGTGCCAGCAGCTTAACACTAGCGGGGGGGCAGAATGAGCAGTTCTTC. This translates into CASSLTLAGGQNEQFF.

At least ten counts were recorded for this clonotype. The V gene is TRBV4-3, the J gene TRBJ2-2; 8 nucleotides line up with TRBD1. From germline, CDR1 is LGHNA and CDR2 YSLEER. This CDR3 comprises 17 residues. Unmatched junction bases numbered 9, after V lost 0 bases and J lost 6 bases. The CDR3 sequence is CASSQELDRDFSGELFF. CDR3 in DNA: TGCGCCAGCAGCCAAGAACTGGACAGGGACTTCTCCGGGGAGCTGTTTTTT.

This clonotype occurred many times. The chain combines TRBV28 with TRBJ1-1; D may be TRBD1 (5 bases). Trimming cost V 6 bases and J 11 bases, with 22 bases left between them. Germline CDR1 is MDHEN and CDR2 is SYDVKM. The CDR3 runs 14 residues. The CDR3 loop reads CASSPSGRIEDAFF. DNA for the CDR3: TGTGCCAGCAGCCCTTCGGGGCGCATCGAGGACGCTTTCTTT.

This clonotype occurred many times. The chain joins TRBV7-9 to TRBJ2-7; a possible D gene is TRBD2 (5 bases). This CDR3 comprises 15 residues. Germline lookup yields CDR1 SEHNR and CDR2 FQNEAQ (reference sequence). V dropped 5 bases and J dropped 4 bases, with 18 bases sitting between them. The CDR3 region has the DNA TGTGCCAGCAGCCCCAGCCGGGCGGGCGATTACGAGCAGTACTTC. It encodes CASSPSRAGDYEQYF.

In its sample, this clonotype was seen a few times. This sequence joins TRBV20-1 and TRBJ2-3, with D possibly matching TRBD2 (6 bases). Trimming pared 4 bases from V and 5 bases from J, leaving 19 bases between. The CDR3 runs 15 residues. The germline CDR1 and CDR2 sequences are DFQATT and SNEGSKA (reference sequence). The DNA for the CDR3 is TGCAGTGCTATTACGGACTACCGAAACCGAGATACGCAGTATTTT. Protein sequence: CSAITDYRNRDTQYF.

This clonotype was seen repeatedly, ten times or more. This chain uses TRBV5-1 with TRBJ2-1; tentatively, D is TRBD1 (6 bases). This CDR3 region has 15 residues. Trimming removed 3 bases at V and 0 bases at J, with 10 bases between. Germline V gene lookup returns CDR1 SGHRS and CDR2 YFSETQ. The CDR3 protein is CASSSGVGSYNEQFF. CDR3 coding DNA: TGCGCCAGCAGCTCAGGGGTTGGCTCCTACAATGAGCAGTTCTTC.

This clonotype has ten or more counts. The chain couples TRBV12-3 or TRBV12-4 to TRBJ2-1; 9 bases are a match to TRBD1. J was trimmed by 5 bases and V by 3 bases; bases with no gene match: 14. This CDR3 has 18 residues. CDR3 protein: CASSLVRILDRGDNEQFF. CDR3 DNA sequence: TGTGCCAGCAGTTTGGTTCGAATTCTTGACAGGGGGGACAATGAGCAGTTCTTC.

On this clonotype: A single base separates this from a much larger clone, so it may be a read error. V and J are TRBV27 and TRBJ2-7, with D perhaps TRBD2 (6 bases). Germline V gene lookup returns CDR1 MNHEY and CDR2 SMNVEV (reference sequence). This CDR3 spans 11 amino acids. V shed 8 bases and J shed 7 bases, with 12 bases lying between them. The CDR3 DNA follows: TGTGCCAGCGTCGGGAGCGGTGAGCAGTACTTC. Protein: CASVGSGEQYF.